Following are 6 T cell receptor beta chains from one sample sequenced in a study of blood T cell repertoires in COVID-19. The method was immunoSEQ multiplex PCR; TCRdb's version includes in-frame clones alone and lacks a portion of them. The sample lists 85,000 to 130,000 clones; roughly 85% were seen once. Sequencing input: PBMCs or T cells enriched from blood (not recorded which). The source is a woman aged 50 to 60 who had recovered from COVID-19.

The rearrangement joins TRBV7-3 to TRBJ2-7; D may be TRBD1 (5 bases). Germline loops: CDR1 SGHTA, CDR2 FQGTGA. CDR3 length equals 15 residues. Trimming removed 6 bases at V and 3 bases at J, with 18 bases between. This CDR3 is CASSPENGQNYEQYF. CDR3 sequence (DNA): TGTGCCAGCAGTCCCGAAAACGGACAAAACTACGAGCAGTACTTC.

This chain links TRBV5-8 with TRBJ1-2, with TRBD1 identical over 7 bases. Trimming at V came to 6 bases and at J to 0 bases, leaving 8 bases not matched to a gene. The germline V gene has CDR1 SGHTS and CDR2 YDEGEE. This CDR3 spans 15 amino acids. CDR3 loop: CASNLDRAPNYGYTF. Written as DNA, the CDR3 is TGTGCCAGCAACCTCGACAGGGCCCCTAACTATGGCTACACCTTC. Supplemented by reference TRBV5-8 and TRBJ1-2, the full variable domain reads EAGVTQSPTHLIKTRGQQATLRCSPISGHTSVYWYQQALGLGLQFLLWYDEGEERNRGNFPPRFSGRQFPNYSSELNVNALELEDSALYLCASNLDRAPNYGYTFGSGTRLTVV.

This chain uses TRBV6-5 with TRBJ1-1, with D possibly being TRBD1 (6 bases). Deletions cut 6 bases from V and 0 bases from J, with 14 bases between. CDR1 MNHEY and CDR2 SVGAGI come from the germline V gene. The CDR3 is 15 residues long. The CDR3 protein is CASSKRTALNTEAFF. The CDR3 DNA reads TGTGCCAGCAGCAAAAGGACAGCCCTGAACACTGAAGCTTTCTTT.

The chain uses TRBV19 and TRBJ1-4; tentatively, D is TRBD1 (5 bases). CDR3 size: 15 residues. V was shortened by 5 bases and J by 8 bases, with 18 bases between the two germline ends. Germline V lookup: CDR1 LNHDA, CDR2 SQIVND (reference sequence). Here the CDR3 DNA reads TGTGCCAGTAGTCGATCTGGGGGGATTCGGGAAAAACTGTTTTTT. It codes for CASSRSGGIREKLFF.

The chain recombines TRBV5-5 with TRBJ1-6, with D tentatively TRBD1 (6 bases). This CDR3 region has 17 residues. Between the trimmed V and J ends, which lost 3 bases and 9 bases, there was a span of 22 bases. Germline CDR1 reads SGHKS; CDR2 reads YYEKEE (reference sequence). DNA of the CDR3: TGTGCCAGCAGCTCGTACGTACGGGACATAGGGGTTTCACCCCTCCACTTT. Translated: CASSSYVRDIGVSPLHF.

The chain couples TRBV7-6 to TRBJ2-3; possibly TRBD2 for D (5 bases). This CDR3 contains 16 residues. Per germline, CDR1 SGHVS and CDR2 FNYEAQ. The V end was cut by 1 base, the J end by 4 bases, with 15 bases between. DNA for the CDR3: TGTGCCAGCAGCTTAGTTCCGGCCCCGCGGGCAGATACGCAGTATTTT. It codes for CASSLVPAPRADTQYF.